This T cell receptor (beta chain) was identified in a study of OX40 agonist ivuxolimab in advanced cancers. In the study overall: Prior checkpoint blockade (anti-PD-1, anti-PD-L1 or anti-CTLA-4) was permitted; approximately 44% had it.

Whole-study results and caveats: The work left the antigen specificity of expanded peripheral T cells undetermined.

Points on this clone: Its antigen is unidentified.

Blood was sampled at baseline, cycle 4 day 1, and cycle 7 day 1. Generated by immunoSEQ multiplex PCR, the TCRdb table keeps only in-frame clones and is missing some. Here the sample spans about 80,000 clones, roughly 91% being singletons. The TCR originated in an adult with an advanced solid tumor such as melanoma, head and neck, liver or kidney cancer. Sequencing was performed on CD4+ or CD8+ T cells sorted from blood, taken in a trial of the OX40 agonist ivuxolimab.

The CDR3 DNA reads TGCAGCGTTATAGCGGGAAAAAACCAAGAGACCCAGTACTTC. This gives the protein CSVIAGKNQETQYF. The chain uses TRBV29-1 and TRBJ2-5, with TRBD2 identical over 8 bases. CDR3 size: 14 residues. J gave up 0 bases and V 5 bases, and 5 bases lay outside the gene matches. Germline CDR1 is SQVTM and CDR2 is ANQGSEA.